These 26 T cell receptor beta chains originate from one sample sequenced in a study of T cells in Graves' hyperthyroidism and ophthalmopathy. What was amplified from RNA transcripts were TCR beta CDR3 regions. Using the HTBI primer set, a first-round RT-PCR was run on the TCR CDR3. TCRdb processed the multiplex PCR reads anew with MiXCR; each CDR3 protein has one entry. This sample has roughly 580,000 distinct CDR3 sequences; approximately 14% occur once, and the top ten carry 4.5% to 6%. Sequencing input: blood. These receptors came from a woman in her thirties with Graves' hyperthyroidism that later progressed to Graves' ophthalmopathy.

The rearrangement uses TRBV5-6 and TRBJ2-1; weak D call: TRBD2 (7 bases). CDR1 is SGHDT and CDR2 is YYEEEE in the germline V gene. V gave up 2 bases and J gave up 0 bases, with 15 bases separating them. The CDR3 spans 17 residues. CDR3 sequence: CASSFGWEGGSYNEQFF. Here the CDR3 DNA reads TGTGCCAGCAGCTTTGGGTGGGAGGGGGGCTCCTACAATGAGCAGTTCTTC.

This clonotype was counted at least ten times. This chain links TRBV11-2 with TRBJ2-3; 9 bases are a match to TRBD1. CDR3 length: 15 residues. Germline V CDR1 and CDR2: SGHAT, FQNNGV. Trimming cost V 5 bases and J 5 bases; bases outside gene matches: 8. CDR3 nucleotides: TGTGCCAGCAGCATCGGGGACAGGGAGGGAGATACGCAGTATTTT. Translating gives CASSIGDREGDTQYF.

This clonotype was picked up a small number of times. The junction shows a germline mismatch at one end, possibly a read error. The V gene is TRBV7-8, the J gene TRBJ2-1; D remains ambiguous. The CDR3 consists of 13 residues. Germline assignment: CDR1 SGHVS and CDR2 FQNEAQ. The CDR3 is CASSQLLANEQFF. The CDR3 coding sequence is TGCGCCAGCAGCCAACTATTAGCCAATGAGCAGTTCTTC.

In its sample, this clonotype was seen a few times. The rearrangement links TRBV5-4 to TRBJ2-1; tentative D call: TRBD2 (5 bases). V lost 0 bases and J lost 3, with 13 bases in between. Germline V gene data show CDR1 as SGHNT and CDR2 as YYREEE (reference sequence). This CDR3 has 16 amino acids. Here the CDR3 DNA reads TGTGCCAGCAGCTTGGGAGGGAAGACGGTCTACAATGAGCAGTTCTTC. Residues: CASSLGGKTVYNEQFF.

This clonotype was counted ten times or more. The chain uses TRBV12-3 or TRBV12-4 and TRBJ2-5, with 12 bases matching TRBD2. The CDR3 extends over 16 amino acids. The trim removed 6 bases at V and 5 bases at J, leaving 10 bases unmatched. The chain's CDR3 is CASSPLAGGPEETQYF. Here the CDR3 DNA reads TGTGCCAGCAGCCCCCTAGCGGGAGGGCCGGAGGAGACCCAGTACTTC.

This clonotype came up many times. This chain links TRBV6-1 with TRBJ2-7; 11 bases line up with TRBD2. There are 16 residues in the CDR3. Germline lookup yields CDR1 MNHNS and CDR2 SASEGT. V dropped 2 bases and J dropped 3; count of bases not matched to a gene: 6. As DNA, the CDR3 is TGTGCCAGCAGTGAAAGGGCTAGCGGGAGGAACTACGAGCAGTACTTC. This encodes CASSERASGRNYEQYF.

This clonotype was found many times. The gene calls are TRBV28 and TRBJ1-3; D is perhaps TRBD1 (5 bases). CDR3 length: 14 amino acids. V lost 7 bases, J lost 8 bases, and 18 bases lay in between. Germline values: CDR1 MDHEN, CDR2 SYDVKM. Written as DNA, the CDR3 is TGTGCCAGCACCGGGGGGTACCCCAGACACACCATATATTTT. Translating gives CASTGGYPRHTIYF.

This clonotype was counted at least ten times. This chain joins TRBV7-9 and TRBJ2-1; 13 bases agree with TRBD2. Germline V gene data show CDR1 as SEHNR and CDR2 as FQNEAQ (reference sequence). The CDR3 covers 15 residues. With 5 bases clipped from V and 8 bases from J, the junction kept 6 bases outside the gene matches. CDR3 protein: CASSVGTSGNDEQFF. In DNA form, the CDR3 reads TGTGCCAGCAGCGTCGGGACTAGCGGGAACGATGAGCAGTTCTTC.

This clonotype was counted at least ten times. The V and J genes are TRBV20-1 and TRBJ2-5, with D perhaps TRBD2 (6 bases). Germline V gives CDR1 DFQATT, CDR2 SNEGSKA (reference sequence). Between the trimmed V and J ends, which lost 3 bases and 1 base, there was a span of 12 bases. This CDR3 has 14 residues. CDR3 amino acids: CSARAGLTQETQYF. The DNA of the CDR3 is TGCAGTGCTAGGGCGGGACTGACCCAAGAGACCCAGTACTTC.

The genes are TRBV20-1 and TRBJ1-1, with a weak D call TRBD1 (6 bases). CDR3 size: 14 residues. Trimming took 3 bases from V and 0 from J, leaving 11 bases between them. Per germline, CDR1 DFQATT and CDR2 SNEGSKA (reference sequence). In DNA, the CDR3 is TGCAGTGCTAGGGACAGCTCTTTGAACACTGAAGCTTTCTTT. Translated: CSARDSSLNTEAFF.

The J gene is TRBJ2-1, the V gene TRBV20-1, with 11 bases that match TRBD2. This CDR3 region has 16 residues. The V gene end was trimmed by 4 bases and the J gene end by 3 bases; junction bases not matched to a gene: 8. Germline CDR1 reads DFQATT; CDR2 reads SNEGSKA (reference sequence). The DNA of the CDR3 is TGCAGTGCTACCGACCCGACTAGCGGGAACTACAATGAGCAGTTCTTC. Its protein product is CSATDPTSGNYNEQFF.

This clonotype was recorded at least ten times. V is TRBV12-3 or TRBV12-4 and J is TRBJ2-7, with unresolved D. V lost 4 bases to trimming and J lost 0 bases, with 13 bases between them. The CDR3 is 15 residues long. In DNA form, the CDR3 reads TGTGCCAGCAGTTCCCAGTCGGAACCCTCCTACGAGCAGTACTTC. It specifies CASSSQSEPSYEQYF.

As for this clonotype: It is likely a read error, because the conserved phenylalanine at the end of the CDR3 is missing. The rearrangement links TRBV6-5 to TRBJ2-1, with TRBD1 matching over 8 bases. Trimming took 4 bases from V and 3 from J; bases not matched to a gene: 14. This CDR3 has 18 amino acids. The germline gives CDR1 MNHEY, CDR2 SVGAGI. The CDR3 is CASSSDALQGVVYNEQFL. DNA of the CDR3: TGTGCCAGCAGTTCCGACGCGCTACAGGGGGTGGTCTACAATGAGCAGTTCCTC.

This clonotype has a count of ten or more. J is TRBJ2-1 and V is TRBV11-2, with D uncertain. The CDR3 consists of 14 residues. Germline V gene lookup returns CDR1 SGHAT and CDR2 FQNNGV. V dropped 5 bases and J dropped 12 bases, with 20 bases sitting between them. CDR3 amino acids: CASSPPSGMVGQFF. CDR3 in DNA: TGTGCCAGCAGCCCCCCTTCGGGTATGGTCGGGCAGTTCTTC. The full variable domain, rest sourced from reference TRBV11-2 and TRBJ2-1, is EAGVAQSPRYKIIEKRQSVAFWCNPISGHATLYWYQQILGQGPKLLIQFQNNGVVDDSQLPKDRFSAERLKGVDSTLKIQPAKLEDSAVYLCASSPPSGMVGQFFGPGTRLTVL.

Only one count was recorded for this clonotype. A much bigger clone sits one base away, suggesting this may be a read error. The chain recombines TRBV7-3 with TRBJ2-2; TRBD1 agrees at 7 bases. Trimming took 5 bases from V and 4 from J; bases not matched to a gene: 7. In germline, CDR1 is SGHTA, CDR2 FQGTGA. The CDR3 is 15 residues long. The CDR3 sequence is CASSLLTGSTGELFF. The DNA of the CDR3 is TGTGCCAGCAGCCTCCTGACAGGGAGCACCGGGGAGCTGTTTTTT. Combining the CDR3 with reference TRBV7-3 and TRBJ2-2 gives the whole variable domain GAGVSQTPSNKVTEKGKYVELRCDPISGHTALYWYRQSLGQGPEFLIYFQGTGAADDSGLPNDRFFAVRPEGSVSTLKIQRTERGDSAVYLCASSLLTGSTGELFFGEGSRLTVL.

This clonotype has at least ten counts. This rearrangement joins TRBV29-1 to TRBJ1-4, with 8 bases aligning to TRBD1. The CDR3 sequence is 15 residues long. CDR1 SQVTM and CDR2 ANQGSEA come from the germline V gene. V shed 2 bases and J 2 bases; nucleotides not matched to a gene: 4. CDR3 residues: CSVETGGATNEKLFF. In DNA form, the CDR3 reads TGCAGCGTTGAAACAGGGGGGGCGACTAATGAAAAACTGTTTTTT.

This clonotype was observed at least ten times. CDR3 in amino acids: CSATGTGASPLHF. CDR3 in DNA: TGCAGTGCTACCGGGACAGGGGCTTCACCCCTCCACTTT. V and J are TRBV20-1 and TRBJ1-6; 10 bases match TRBD1. After removal of 4 bases from V and 9 bases from J, the junction contained 3 bases not matched to a gene. Germline V gives CDR1 DFQATT, CDR2 SNEGSKA (reference sequence). This CDR3 is 13 amino acids long.

This clonotype was detected once. The chain uses TRBV29-1 and TRBJ2-1, with D unresolved. Germline assignment: CDR1 SQVTM and CDR2 ANQGSEA. The length of the CDR3 is 17 residues. Trimming removed 1 base at V and 0 bases at J, with 16 bases between. The CDR3 region is CSVEARTRISSYNEQFF. CDR3 in DNA: TGCAGCGTTGAAGCCAGGACCAGAATTAGCTCCTACAATGAGCAGTTCTTC.

The chain links TRBV20-1 to TRBJ2-5; no firm D call. V dropped 0 bases and J dropped 6 bases, with 11 bases sitting between them. The CDR3 length is 13 residues. Per the germline V gene, CDR1 is DFQATT and CDR2 is SNEGSKA (reference sequence). CDR3 region: CSARESGKKTQYF. Written as DNA, the CDR3 is TGCAGTGCTAGAGAATCGGGTAAAAAGACCCAGTACTTC.

A few counts support this clonotype. The rearrangement links TRBV5-6 to TRBJ1-1; a weak D match, TRBD1 (5 bases). This CDR3 has 14 residues. Trimming stripped 0 bases from V and 10 bases from J, with 16 bases between. CDR1 is SGHDT and CDR2 is YYEEEE in the germline V gene. CDR3 sequence (DNA): TGTGCCAGCAGCTTGGACGTCCGGGGGTGGGGAGCTTTCTTT. Translated: CASSLDVRGWGAFF.

In this sample, this clonotype turned up many times. The CDR3 is CASSLMVTGAQPQHF. As DNA, the CDR3 is TGTGCCAGCAGCTTAATGGTGACAGGGGCCCAGCCCCAGCATTTT. The chain couples TRBV7-2 to TRBJ1-5, with 8 bases that match TRBD1. V lost 2 bases, J lost 7 bases, and 7 bases stayed unmatched. This CDR3 contains 15 residues. Germline CDR1 is SGHTA and CDR2 is FQGNSA.

This clonotype was observed at least ten times. The J gene is TRBJ2-1, the V gene TRBV30; 11 nucleotides agree with TRBD2. The CDR3 has 16 residues. Germline CDR1 reads GTSNPN; CDR2 reads SVGIG (reference sequence). V gave up 8 bases and J gave up 3 bases; unmatched junction bases: 12. DNA for the CDR3: TGTGCCAGTCTTGACCCGGGACTAGCGGTCTACAATGAGCAGTTCTTC. This sequence encodes CASLDPGLAVYNEQFF.

This clonotype was seen at least ten times. The gene calls are TRBV24-1 and TRBJ2-1; D is unresolved. This CDR3 has 14 residues. V lost 0 bases and J 4 bases, leaving 6 bases between the germline ends. Germline V gene sequence: CDR1 KGHDR, CDR2 SFDVKD. Here the CDR3 reads CATSDLWSYNEQFF. CDR3 nucleotides: TGTGCCACCAGTGATTTGTGGAGTTACAATGAGCAGTTCTTC.

There are many counts of this clonotype. The chain combines TRBV12-3 or TRBV12-4 with TRBJ2-5, with a weak D call TRBD2 (6 bases). The CDR3 is 16 amino acids. V was pared by 3 bases and J by 2 bases, with 16 bases between. CDR3 DNA: TGTGCCAGCAGTTTTATTGGCTTCGGGAGACAAGAGACCCAGTACTTC. Residues: CASSFIGFGRQETQYF.

This clonotype was observed at least ten times. This rearrangement joins TRBV29-1 to TRBJ1-2; D gene unclear. Trimming removed 2 bases from V and 5 bases from J, with 12 bases in between. CDR1 is SQVTM, CDR2 ANQGSEA, per germline. This CDR3 is built from 13 residues. Here the CDR3 reads CSVEYTRSYGYTF. The CDR3, as DNA: TGCAGCGTTGAATATACAAGATCATATGGCTACACCTTC. Complete variable domain (other parts from reference TRBV29-1 and TRBJ1-2): SAVISQKPSRDICQRGTSLTIQCQVDSQVTMMFWYRQQPGQSLTLIATANQGSEATYESGFVIDKFPISRPNLTFSTLTVSNMSPEDSSIYLCSVEYTRSYGYTFGSGTRLTVV.

The chain links TRBV3-1 to TRBJ1-3, with D uncertain. Trimming removed 0 bases from V and 0 bases from J, with 6 bases in between. Germline CDR1 LGHDT, CDR2 YNNKEL (reference sequence). The CDR3 is 15 residues long. The CDR3 protein is CASSQDLSSGNTIYF. CDR3 sequence (DNA): TGTGCCAGCAGCCAAGATTTGAGCTCTGGAAACACCATATATTTT.